A selection of T cell receptor beta chains follows, all from one sample in a study of blood T cells in healthy people across ages. Using its own MiXCR run on the 5' RACE reads, TCRdb lists one record per CDR3 protein. This sample carries roughly 1.9 million distinct CDR3 sequences, roughly 43% of them seen once, and the ten largest clones take more than 20%. Sequenced: blood. The receptors stem from a human donor in good health. CDR3s include the opening cysteine and the closing phenylalanine or tryptophan. The D gene is left open where the match is weak. Clone sizes are given selectively: once, few, many, or a class where the clone is expanded.

TRBV5-5	TRBJ1-1	NA	NA	TGTGCCAGCAGCTTGGTGGCAATGAACACTGAAGCTTTCTTT	CASSLVAMNTEAFF
TRBV20-1	TRBJ1-2	few	NA	TGCAGTGCTAGCCAGACCTATGGCTACACCTTC	CSASQTYGYTF
TRBV4-3	TRBJ2-7	many	TRBD2	TGCGCCAGCAGCCAAGATGGCCCTAGCGGGGGGGGCCCCTACGAGCAGTACTTC	CASSQDGPSGGGPYEQYF
TRBV30	TRBJ1-5	few	NA	TGTGCCTGGAGTCTGGGGGGGAATCAGCCCCAGCATTTT	CAWSLGGNQPQHF
TRBV11-1	TRBJ2-1	few	NA	TGTGCCAGCAGCTTTGCGGATAGCTCCTACAATGAGCAGTTCTTC	CASSFADSSYNEQFF
TRBV29-1	TRBJ1-1	few	TRBD1	TGCAGCGTTGCTGGAGGGACAGGGGGCAGCGGAGTTATGAACACTGAAGCTTTCTTT	CSVAGGTGGSGVMNTEAFF
TRBV12-3/TRBV12-4	TRBJ2-3	NA	NA	TGTGCCAGCAGTCCTTACCCAGGTTCGGCAGATACGCAGTATTTT	CASSPYPGSADTQYF
TRBV7-9	TRBJ1-1	few	NA	TGTGCCAGCAGCTTCTTTGAGGGCACTGAAGCTTTCTTT	CASSFFEGTEAFF
TRBV27	TRBJ2-1	NA	NA	TGTGCCAGCAGTTTATCGGACCCCTACAATGAGCAGTTCTTC	CASSLSDPYNEQFF
TRBV6-5	TRBJ1-6	few	NA	TGTGCCAGCAGTTATATGTACTCACCCCTCCACTTT	CASSYMYSPLHF
TRBV30	TRBJ2-7	NA	NA	TGTGCCTGGAGTGTAGATTTGAGGGGAGGCGAGCAGTACTTC	CAWSVDLRGGEQYF
TRBV9	TRBJ2-5	NA	NA	TGTGCCAGCAGCCCCACGGATGGGGCCTACGGGCAGTACTTC	CASSPTDGAYGQYF
TRBV20-1	TRBJ2-7	few	TRBD2	TGCAGTGCTAGAGATCCGGCTAGCGGGGGAGCCTACGAGCAGTACTTC	CSARDPASGGAYEQYF
TRBV4-3	TRBJ2-1	few	NA	TGCGCCAGCAGCCAAGATATACCGGGCCAGGGCATCAATGAGCAGTTCTTC	CASSQDIPGQGINEQFF
TRBV18	TRBJ1-2	NA	NA	TGTGCCAGCTCAGGTCTGGACGGGGTTTCTAACTATGGCTACACCTTC	CASSGLDGVSNYGYTF
TRBV29-1	TRBJ2-1	few	NA	TGCAGCGTTTTGACAGCTTATAGCTCCTACAATGAGCAGTTCTTC	CSVLTAYSSYNEQFF
TRBV6-6	TRBJ1-2	NA	NA	TGTGCCAGCAGTTCGGAGGAGAGTGGCTACACCTTC	CASSSEESGYTF
TRBV5-6	TRBJ2-5	NA	NA	TGTGCCAGCAGCTTTAATGGCGGGCAAGAGACCCAGTACTTC	CASSFNGGQETQYF
TRBV2	TRBJ1-2	few	NA	TGTGCCAGCAGTGAATCCGGGGGGCTGGGCTATGGCTACACCTTC	CASSESGGLGYGYTF
TRBV27	TRBJ2-6	few	NA	TGTGCCAGCAGTTTATTGGGGTCCGGGGGCAACGTCCTGACTTTC	CASSLLGSGGNVLTF
TRBV7-8	TRBJ2-1	NA	TRBD1	TGTGCCAGCAGCTCCCAACAGGGGTGGGTAGGCGAGCAGTTCTTC	CASSSQQGWVGEQFF
TRBV27	TRBJ2-7	NA	NA	TGTGCCAGCAGTTCACAAGGACAGACGTCGAGCTCCTACGAGCAGTACTTC	CASSSQGQTSSSYEQYF
TRBV6-5	TRBJ1-2	NA	TRBD1	TGTGCCAGCACCCCGTCAGGGGGGGCTTGCTATGGCTACACCTTC	CASTPSGGACYGYTF
TRBV6-2/TRBV6-3	TRBJ2-1	many	NA	TGTGCCAGCAGTCCTACAGGCTATTACAATGAGCAGTTCTTC	CASSPTGYYNEQFF
TRBV30	TRBJ2-1	NA	TRBD2	TGTGCCTGGAGTATAACTAGCGGGTCCTACGAGCAGTTCTTC	CAWSITSGSYEQFF
TRBV12-3/TRBV12-4	TRBJ1-1	few	NA	TGTGCCAGCAGTTTAAAGCGCGGTACTGAAGCTTTCTTT	CASSLKRGTEAFF
TRBV5-1	TRBJ2-1	NA	NA	TGCGCCAGCAGCTTCCGCTCCTCTACCTGGGATGAGCAGTTCTTC	CASSFRSSTWDEQFF
TRBV11-3	TRBJ2-5	NA	NA	TGTGCCAGCAGCTTAGTCGGGGGGCGGGACAGTGAGCAGTACTTC	CASSLVGGRDSEQYF
TRBV2	TRBJ2-7	NA	NA	TGTGCCAGCAGTGGGAGCCGGGATTACGAGCAGTACTTC	CASSGSRDYEQYF
TRBV6-6	TRBJ2-7	NA	NA	TGTGCCAGCAGTACGGGACATAACTACGAGCAGTACTTC	CASSTGHNYEQYF
TRBV7-2	TRBJ1-6	NA	TRBD1	TGTGCCAGCAGCTTAGCACCGGAGGGGGCCTCACCCCTCCACTTT	CASSLAPEGASPLHF
TRBV16	TRBJ2-7	NA	TRBD2	TGTGCCAGCAGCCAATGGGGTAGCGGGCCCTACGAGCAGTACTTC	CASSQWGSGPYEQYF
TRBV5-1	TRBJ1-1	NA	NA	TGCGCCAGCAGCTATAGAGTTGAGGGGAACACTGAAGCTTTCTTT	CASSYRVEGNTEAFF
TRBV6-5	TRBJ1-1	few	NA	TGTGCCAGCAGTTACTCGAGTGTAGCTTTCTTT	CASSYSSVAFF
TRBV29-1	TRBJ2-7	NA	NA	TGCAGCGTTGTTGGGGCCGAGCAGTACTTC	CSVVGAEQYF
TRBV29-1	TRBJ2-3	NA	NA	TGCAGCGTTGCCGCCGGGACAACTAGCACAGATACGCAGTATTTT	CSVAAGTTSTDTQYF
TRBV4-3	TRBJ2-1	NA	TRBD1	TGCACCAGCAGCCAAGACAGGGCAGCAGGCTACAATGAGCAGTTCTTC	CTSSQDRAAGYNEQFF
TRBV7-2	TRBJ1-2	many	NA	TGTGCCAGCAGTTTATCGGGCAGCTATGGCTACACCTTC	CASSLSGSYGYTF
TRBV4-1	TRBJ2-1	NA	NA	TGCGCCAGCAGCCAAGGGACCCTCCTCACCTACGAGCAGTTCTTC	CASSQGTLLTYEQFF
TRBV10-3	TRBJ1-1	NA	TRBD1	TGTGCCACCAGGGGGGGGGAAAACACTGAAGCTTTCTTT	CATRGGENTEAFF
TRBV29-1	TRBJ2-3	few	NA	TGCAGCGTTGAAGATACAGGGTTAGGAACGTTCAGCACAGATACGCAGTATTTT	CSVEDTGLGTFSTDTQYF
TRBV6-9	TRBJ1-5	NA	TRBD1	TGTGCCAGCAGTTATTTAGTTGAGGGGGCTAAGGTTTGGCAGCCCCAGCATTTT	CASSYLVEGAKVWQPQHF
TRBV28	TRBJ1-2	few	NA	TGTGCCAGCACCCCCACCGGGGGCTTGGATGGCTACACCTTC	CASTPTGGLDGYTF
TRBV7-2	TRBJ2-5	NA	NA	TGTGCCAGCAGCGAAGGTGGGGCAGGACAAGAGACCCAGTACTTC	CASSEGGAGQETQYF
TRBV7-2	TRBJ1-5	few	NA	TGTGCCAGCAGCCCTCGGGGAGGGGCTCAGCCCCAGCATTTT	CASSPRGGAQPQHF
TRBV7-2	TRBJ2-4	NA	TRBD2	TGTGCCAGCAGCTCCCGAGGAGGGGGGACTAGCGTAGGCAAAAACATTCAGTACTTC	CASSSRGGGTSVGKNIQYF
TRBV2	TRBJ2-2	NA	TRBD1	TGTGCCAGCAGGGGGCCGGGACAGCCAAACACCGGGGAGCTGTTTTTT	CASRGPGQPNTGELFF
TRBV4-1	TRBJ2-7	many	TRBD2	TGCGCCAGCAGCCAAGTAAGCGGGGGGGCTTACGAGCAGTACTTC	CASSQVSGGAYEQYF
TRBV6-6	TRBJ1-1	few	NA	TGTGCCAGCAGACCTGAATTGAACACTGAAGCTTTCTTT	CASRPELNTEAFF
TRBV7-6	TRBJ2-1	NA	NA	TGTGCCAGCAGCTTTTGGGGAAGGGACCTCCGTTCTGGGGACAATGAGCAGTTCTTC	CASSFWGRDLRSGDNEQFF
TRBV28	TRBJ1-1	NA	NA	TGTGCCACCTTCGGTAGGACTGAAGCTTTCTTT	CATFGRTEAFF
TRBV10-3	TRBJ2-1	NA	TRBD1	TGTGCCATCAGAAACCGGGACAGGGGGGACGAGCAGTTCTTC	CAIRNRDRGDEQFF
TRBV19	TRBJ1-2	NA	NA	TGTGCCAGTAGTTTCATTGGGGGCAGCTCTAACTATGGCTACACCTTC	CASSFIGGSSNYGYTF
TRBV9	TRBJ1-5	few	TRBD1	TGCGCCAGCAGCCCAGGGGGCGCAGGCAATCAGCCCCAGCATTTT	CASSPGGAGNQPQHF